Listed here are 20 T cell receptor beta chains from one sample, sequenced in a study of identical twins. TCRdb reanalysed the 5' RACE reads using MiXCR and keeps one entry per CDR3 protein. The table includes under 300,000 distinct CDR3 sequences, 9.5% to 15% detected once. These data were also filed under a second study, of yellow fever vaccine responses in identical twins.

The sequencing input was memory (CD45RO+) T cells sorted from blood. These TCRs come from a young woman in good health.

V gene TRBV29-1 combines with J gene TRBJ1-1; perhaps TRBD1 as D (6 bases). The CDR3 extends over 13 amino acids. The ends were cut back, 3 bases at V and 2 bases at J, with 10 bases in the middle. Germline CDR1 is SQVTM and CDR2 is ANQGSEA. DNA of the CDR3: TGCAGCGTTGATGGGACACTTAACACTGAAGCTTTCTTT. It codes for CSVDGTLNTEAFF.

This clonotype showed up just a few times. The V and J genes are TRBV7-2 and TRBJ2-7, with D perhaps matching TRBD1 (6 bases). The V end was cut by 9 bases, the J end by 2 bases, with 17 bases between. The CDR3 spans 14 residues. CDR1 is SGHTA and CDR2 is FQGNSA in the germline V gene. CDR3 DNA: TGTGCCAGTACCAGGGGCCTAAACCCCTACGAGCAGTACTTC. This codes for CASTRGLNPYEQYF.

The rearrangement uses TRBV6-5 and TRBJ1-3, with D possibly matching TRBD1 (5 bases). This CDR3 region has 16 residues. Trimming took off 4 bases at V and 7 bases at J, with 20 bases between the two ends. Germline-derived CDR1 and CDR2 are MNHEY and SVGAGI. This CDR3 is CASSSVTGIRGNTIYF. The CDR3, as DNA: TGTGCCAGCAGTTCAGTGACCGGCATAAGGGGTAACACCATATATTTT.

This clonotype was seen a few times. CDR3 protein: CSAPTGGYGYTF. The CDR3 DNA reads TGCAGTGCCCCCACAGGGGGGTATGGCTACACCTTC. V and J are TRBV20-1 and TRBJ1-2; TRBD1 matches at 8 bases. Unmatched junction bases numbered 5, after V lost 6 bases and J lost 5 bases. CDR3 length: 12 residues. Germline-derived CDR1 and CDR2 are DFQATT and SNEGSKA (reference sequence).

This clonotype was recorded many times. This sequence joins TRBV20-1 and TRBJ1-5; D is unclear. Germline loops: CDR1 DFQATT, CDR2 SNEGSKA (reference sequence). The CDR3 sequence is 17 residues long. V lost 3 bases, J lost 0 bases, and 18 bases lay in between. Written as DNA, the CDR3 is TGCAGTGCTAGCGTGTCCCGGGCCCTCAATAGCAATCAGCCCCAGCATTTT. Amino acids: CSASVSRALNSNQPQHF.

The rearrangement links TRBV5-5 to TRBJ2-4; 8 positions match TRBD2. Trimming cost V 0 bases and J 0 bases; bases outside gene matches: 8. The CDR3 contains 18 residues. The V gene's germline CDR1 is SGHKS and CDR2 YYEKEE (reference sequence). The CDR3 sequence: CASSLAGGAVLAKNIQYF. The CDR3 nucleotides read TGTGCCAGCAGCTTGGCCGGGGGGGCCGTATTAGCCAAAAACATTCAGTACTTC.

This clonotype was seen repeatedly, ten times or more. This chain joins TRBV7-9 and TRBJ2-7; a weak D match, TRBD1 (8 bases). The CDR3 extends over 14 amino acids. V was pared by 5 bases and J by 4 bases, with 15 bases between. CDR1 and CDR2 (germline): SEHNR, FQNEAQ (reference sequence). CDR3 sequence (DNA): TGTGCCAGCAGCAAACAGGGGGGGATATACGAGCAGTACTTC. Its translation is CASSKQGGIYEQYF.

This clonotype showed up many times. The rearrangement links TRBV7-2 to TRBJ2-7; TRBD1 agrees at 8 bases. J gave up 3 bases and V 2 bases, and 12 bases lay outside the gene matches. Germline V gene data show CDR1 as SGHTA and CDR2 as FQGNSA. This CDR3 region has 17 residues. The CDR3 DNA follows: TGTGCCAGCAGCTTAAAAGATTCCGGGACAGGCCTCTACGAGCAGTACTTC. Encoded protein: CASSLKDSGTGLYEQYF.

A few counts support this clonotype. The rearrangement uses TRBV20-1 and TRBJ2-3, with D perhaps TRBD2 (6 bases). Germline CDR1 DFQATT, CDR2 SNEGSKA (reference sequence). The CDR3 runs 14 residues. V shed 5 bases and J shed 4 bases, with 16 bases lying between them. CDR3 sequence reads: CSAERGGGSDTQYF. CDR3 DNA sequence: TGCAGTGCTGAGAGGGGAGGTGGCTCAGATACGCAGTATTTT.

This clonotype has just a few counts. This chain connects TRBV14 to TRBJ2-1, with D unclear. V lost 1 base and J lost 8, with 9 bases in between. CDR1 SGHDN and CDR2 FVKESK come from the germline V gene. The CDR3 sequence is 13 residues long. The CDR3 DNA reads as TGTGCCAGCAGCCAAGTTGAGCGCGATGAGCAGTTCTTC. This gives the protein CASSQVERDEQFF.

V is TRBV2 and J is TRBJ2-1, with TRBD1 identical over 11 bases. Germline CDR1 SNHLY, CDR2 FYNNEI. The CDR3 loop spans 14 amino acids. The ends lost 11 bases at V and 5 bases at J; junction bases unmatched: 8. CDR3 sequence: CAGAGTGGNNEQFF. CDR3 coding DNA: TGTGCCGGGGCCGGGACAGGGGGGAACAATGAGCAGTTCTTC. Full variable domain (remainder filled in from reference TRBV2 and TRBJ2-1): EPEVTQTPSHQVTQMGQEVILRCVPISNHLYFYWYRQILGQKVEFLVSFYNNEISEKSEIFDDQFSVERPDGSNFTLKIRSTKLEDSAMYFCAGAGTGGNNEQFFGPGTRLTVL.

This clonotype was detected ten times or more. The chain carries TRBV5-1 and TRBJ1-2; D is unclear. The V gene's germline CDR1 is SGHRS and CDR2 YFSETQ. This CDR3 spans 14 amino acids. Trimming cost V 0 bases and J 1 base, with 7 bases left between them. The CDR3 DNA follows: TGCGCCAGCAGCTTGGAACAGAATAACTATGGCTACACCTTC. It translates to CASSLEQNNYGYTF.

This clonotype was counted at least ten times. The chain has TRBV30 and TRBJ1-1; possible D gene TRBD1, 6 bases. The CDR3 extends over 14 amino acids. The germline gives CDR1 GTSNPN, CDR2 SVGIG (reference sequence). Trimming took 3 bases from V and 6 from J, leaving 17 bases between them. The CDR3 is CAWSLTQGFAEAFF. CDR3 sequence (DNA): TGTGCCTGGAGCCTAACACAGGGATTTGCTGAAGCTTTCTTT.

This clonotype was recorded a few times. The rearrangement joins TRBV15 to TRBJ1-5; D might be TRBD1 (6 bases). The V end was cut by 3 bases, the J end by 4 bases, with 10 bases between. The CDR3 contains 14 residues. In germline, CDR1 is LNHNV, CDR2 YYDKDF (reference sequence). CDR3 loop: CATSSNRANQPQHF. CDR3 DNA: TGTGCCACCAGCAGTAACAGGGCTAATCAGCCCCAGCATTTT.

V is TRBV15 and J is TRBJ2-7, with D possibly being TRBD1 (5 bases). Germline CDR1 reads LNHNV; CDR2 reads YYDKDF (reference sequence). The CDR3 covers 15 residues. V shed 2 bases and J shed 6 bases, with 17 bases lying between them. The CDR3 protein is CATSRPERSGSEQYF. CDR3 DNA sequence: TGTGCCACCAGCAGACCCGAAAGGTCAGGGTCCGAGCAGTACTTC.

The V call is TRBV9, the J call TRBJ2-2, with D perhaps TRBD1 (5 bases). CDR1 and CDR2 (germline): SGDLS, YYNGEE. V was clipped by 3 bases and J by 0 bases, with 9 bases between them. CDR3 length: 15 amino acids. CDR3 nucleotide sequence: TGTGCCAGCAGCGCCTCAGGGTCGAACACCGGGGAGCTGTTTTTT. Translated, it gives CASSASGSNTGELFF.

A few counts support this clonotype. The chain couples TRBV6-1 to TRBJ2-1; 7 bases align to TRBD1. Germline values: CDR1 MNHNS, CDR2 SASEGT. The CDR3 length is 14 residues. The ends lost 4 bases at V and 9 bases at J; junction bases unmatched: 9. The chain's CDR3 is CASSAKTTGSEQFF. The CDR3 DNA is TGTGCCAGCAGTGCCAAGACGACAGGGAGTGAGCAGTTCTTC.

This chain uses TRBV3-1 with TRBJ2-1, with 12 bases aligning to TRBD2. J gave up 2 bases and V 0 bases, and 5 bases lay outside the gene matches. There are 18 residues in the CDR3. The germline V gene encodes CDR1 LGHDT and CDR2 YNNKEL (reference sequence). CDR3 bases: TGTGCCAGCAGCCAAGATGGCCTAGCGGGAGGGGCCTACAATGAGCAGTTCTTC. It specifies CASSQDGLAGGAYNEQFF.

This clonotype appeared many times. The chain joins TRBV15 to TRBJ2-1, with 12 bases lining up with TRBD2. Germline values: CDR1 LNHNV, CDR2 YYDKDF (reference sequence). The junction had 5 bases not matched to a gene; V was cut back by 0 bases and J by 2 bases. This CDR3 has 18 residues. Written as DNA, the CDR3 is TGTGCCACCAGCAGAGAACTAGCGGGAGGCCGTACCTACAATGAGCAGTTCTTC. It encodes CATSRELAGGRTYNEQFF. The whole variable domain, remainder taken from reference TRBV15 and TRBJ2-1, is DAMVIQNPRYQVTQFGKPVTLSCSQTLNHNVMYWYQQKSSQAPKLLFHYYDKDFNNEADTPDNFQSRRPNTSFCFLDIRSPGLGDTAMYLCATSRELAGGRTYNEQFFGPGTRLTVL.

V and J are TRBV5-6 and TRBJ2-1; 13 positions agree with TRBD2. CDR1 is SGHDT, CDR2 YYEEEE, per germline. V dropped 0 bases and J dropped 10; count of bases not matched to a gene: 7. The CDR3 consists of 16 residues. The CDR3 is CASSLEARTSGGEQFF. The CDR3 region has the DNA TGTGCCAGCAGCTTGGAAGCCCGGACTAGCGGGGGCGAGCAGTTCTTC.